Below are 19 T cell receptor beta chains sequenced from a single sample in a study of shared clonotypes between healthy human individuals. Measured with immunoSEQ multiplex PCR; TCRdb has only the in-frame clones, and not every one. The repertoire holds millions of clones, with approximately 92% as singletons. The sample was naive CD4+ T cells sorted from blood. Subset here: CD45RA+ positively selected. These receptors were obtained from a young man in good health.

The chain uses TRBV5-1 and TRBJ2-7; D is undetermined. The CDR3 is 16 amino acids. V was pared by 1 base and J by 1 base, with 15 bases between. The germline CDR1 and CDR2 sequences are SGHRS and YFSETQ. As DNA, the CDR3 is TGCGCCAGCAGCTTGAGTTCACCGCCTGGGTCCTACGAGCAGTACTTC. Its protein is CASSLSSPPGSYEQYF. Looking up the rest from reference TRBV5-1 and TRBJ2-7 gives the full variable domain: KAGVTQTPRYLIKTRGQQVTLSCSPISGHRSVSWYQQTPGQGLQFLFEYFSETQRNKGNFPGRFSGRQFSNSRSEMNVSTLELGDSALYLCASSLSSPPGSYEQYFGPGTRLTVT.

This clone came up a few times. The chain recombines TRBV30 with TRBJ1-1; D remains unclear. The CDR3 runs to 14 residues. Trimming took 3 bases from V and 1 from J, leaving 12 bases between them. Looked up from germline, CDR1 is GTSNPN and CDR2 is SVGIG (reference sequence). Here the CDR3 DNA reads TGTGCCTGGAGCCCAGGCCCGGGGAACACTGAAGCTTTCTTT. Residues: CAWSPGPGNTEAFF.

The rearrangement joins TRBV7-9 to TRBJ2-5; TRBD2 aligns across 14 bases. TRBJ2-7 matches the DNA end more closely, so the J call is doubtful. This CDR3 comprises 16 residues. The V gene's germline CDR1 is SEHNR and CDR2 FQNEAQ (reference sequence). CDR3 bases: TGTGCCAGCAGCAAACAGGGACTAGCGGGAGACTACGAGCAGTACTTC. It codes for CASSKQGLAGDYEQYF.

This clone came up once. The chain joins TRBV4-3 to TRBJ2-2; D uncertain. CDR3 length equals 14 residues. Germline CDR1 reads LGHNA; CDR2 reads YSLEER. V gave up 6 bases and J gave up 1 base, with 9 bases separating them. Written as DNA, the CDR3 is TGCGCCAGCAGACCTAAAGGGAACACCGGGGAGCTGTTTTTT. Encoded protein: CASRPKGNTGELFF.

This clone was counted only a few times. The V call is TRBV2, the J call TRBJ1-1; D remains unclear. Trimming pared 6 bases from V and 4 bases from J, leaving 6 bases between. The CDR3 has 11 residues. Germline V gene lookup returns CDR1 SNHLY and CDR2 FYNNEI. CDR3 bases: TGTGCCAGCAGGTGGGTCACTGAAGCTTTCTTT. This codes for CASRWVTEAFF.

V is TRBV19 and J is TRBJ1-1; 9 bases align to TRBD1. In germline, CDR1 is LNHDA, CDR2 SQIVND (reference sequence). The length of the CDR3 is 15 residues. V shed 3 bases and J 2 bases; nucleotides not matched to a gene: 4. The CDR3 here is CASSILDRGNTEAFF. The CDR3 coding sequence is TGTGCCAGTAGTATCCTGGACAGGGGTAACACTGAAGCTTTCTTT.

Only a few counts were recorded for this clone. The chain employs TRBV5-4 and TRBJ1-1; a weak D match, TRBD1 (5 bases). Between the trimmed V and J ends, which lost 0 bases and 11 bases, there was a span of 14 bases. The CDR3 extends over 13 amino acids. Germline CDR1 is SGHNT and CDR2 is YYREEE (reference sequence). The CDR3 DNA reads TGTGCCAGCAGCTTGGTGTCCCAAGGGGAGGCTTTCTTT. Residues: CASSLVSQGEAFF.

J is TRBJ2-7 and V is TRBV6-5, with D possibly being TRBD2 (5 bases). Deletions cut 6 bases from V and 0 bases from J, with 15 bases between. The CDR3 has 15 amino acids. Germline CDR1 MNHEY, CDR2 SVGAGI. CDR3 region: CASRGGPESSYEQYF. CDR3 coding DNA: TGTGCCAGCAGGGGCGGGCCGGAGAGCTCCTACGAGCAGTACTTC.

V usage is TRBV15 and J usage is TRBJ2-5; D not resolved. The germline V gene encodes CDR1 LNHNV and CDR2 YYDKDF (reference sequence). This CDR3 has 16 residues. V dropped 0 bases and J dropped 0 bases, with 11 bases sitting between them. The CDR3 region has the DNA TGTGCCACCAGCAGAGATATAACAGCCTACCAAGAGACCCAGTACTTC. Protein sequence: CATSRDITAYQETQYF.

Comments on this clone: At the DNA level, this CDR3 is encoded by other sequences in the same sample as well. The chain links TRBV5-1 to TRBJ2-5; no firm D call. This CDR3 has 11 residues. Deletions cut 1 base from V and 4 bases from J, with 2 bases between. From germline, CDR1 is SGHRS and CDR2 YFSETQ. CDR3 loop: CASSLSETQYF. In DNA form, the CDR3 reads TGCGCCAGCAGCTTGTCAGAGACCCAGTACTTC.

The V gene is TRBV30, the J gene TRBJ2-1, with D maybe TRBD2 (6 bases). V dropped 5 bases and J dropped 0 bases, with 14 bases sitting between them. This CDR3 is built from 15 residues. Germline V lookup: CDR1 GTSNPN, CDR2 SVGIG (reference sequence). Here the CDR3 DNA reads TGTGCCTGGGGTACTAGCACCAGCTCCTACAATGAGCAGTTCTTC. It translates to CAWGTSTSSYNEQFF.

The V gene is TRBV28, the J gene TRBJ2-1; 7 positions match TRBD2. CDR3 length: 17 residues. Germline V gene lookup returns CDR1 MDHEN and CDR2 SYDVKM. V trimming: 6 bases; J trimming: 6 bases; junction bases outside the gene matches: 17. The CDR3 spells CASSFLFRGVRGNEQFF. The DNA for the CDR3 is TGTGCCAGCAGCTTTCTTTTTCGGGGGGTCCGCGGCAATGAGCAGTTCTTC.

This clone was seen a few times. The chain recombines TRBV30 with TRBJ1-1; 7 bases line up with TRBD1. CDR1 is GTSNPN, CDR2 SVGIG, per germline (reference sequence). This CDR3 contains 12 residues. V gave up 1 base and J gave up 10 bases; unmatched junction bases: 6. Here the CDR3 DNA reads TGTGCCTGGAGTGAGGGGGCACGGGGAGCTTTCTTT. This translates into CAWSEGARGAFF.

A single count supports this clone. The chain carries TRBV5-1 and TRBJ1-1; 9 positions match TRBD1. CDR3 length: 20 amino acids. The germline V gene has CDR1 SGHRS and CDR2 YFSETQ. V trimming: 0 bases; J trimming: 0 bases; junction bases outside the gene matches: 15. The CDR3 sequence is CASSLGPGQGRLLMNTEAFF. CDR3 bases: TGCGCCAGCAGCTTGGGACCGGGACAGGGACGTCTCCTCATGAACACTGAAGCTTTCTTT.

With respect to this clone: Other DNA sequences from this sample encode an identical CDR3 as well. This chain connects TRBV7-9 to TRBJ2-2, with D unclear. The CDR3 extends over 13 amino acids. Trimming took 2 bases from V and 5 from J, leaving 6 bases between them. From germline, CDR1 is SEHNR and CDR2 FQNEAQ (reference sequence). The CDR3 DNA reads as TGTGCCAGCAGCTTAAGGGAAACCGGGGAGCTGTTTTTT. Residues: CASSLRETGELFF.

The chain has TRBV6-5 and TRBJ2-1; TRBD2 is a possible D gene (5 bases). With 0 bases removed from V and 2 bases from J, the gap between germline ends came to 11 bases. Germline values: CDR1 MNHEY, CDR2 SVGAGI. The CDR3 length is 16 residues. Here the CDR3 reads CASSYSSGGTYNEQFF. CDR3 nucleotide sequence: TGTGCCAGCAGTTACTCGAGCGGCGGTACCTACAATGAGCAGTTCTTC.

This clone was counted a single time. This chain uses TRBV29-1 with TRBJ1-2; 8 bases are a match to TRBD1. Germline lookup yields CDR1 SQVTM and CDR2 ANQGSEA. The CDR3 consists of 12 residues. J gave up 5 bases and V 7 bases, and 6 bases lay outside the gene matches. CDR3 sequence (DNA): TGCAGCGGATACACAGGGGGTTATGGCTACACCTTC. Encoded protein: CSGYTGGYGYTF.

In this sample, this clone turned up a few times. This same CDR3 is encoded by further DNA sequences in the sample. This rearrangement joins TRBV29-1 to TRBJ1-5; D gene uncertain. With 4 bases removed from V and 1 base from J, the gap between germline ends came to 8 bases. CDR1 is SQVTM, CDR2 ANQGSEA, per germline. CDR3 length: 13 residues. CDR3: CSVAGGSNQPQHF. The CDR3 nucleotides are TGCAGCGTTGCAGGAGGGAGCAATCAGCCCCAGCATTTT.

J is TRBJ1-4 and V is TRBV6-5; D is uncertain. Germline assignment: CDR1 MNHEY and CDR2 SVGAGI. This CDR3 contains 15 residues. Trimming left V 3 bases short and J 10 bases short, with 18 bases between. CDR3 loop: CASSYKARFFAKLFF. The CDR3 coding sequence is TGTGCCAGCAGTTATAAGGCCCGATTTTTCGCAAAACTGTTTTTT.